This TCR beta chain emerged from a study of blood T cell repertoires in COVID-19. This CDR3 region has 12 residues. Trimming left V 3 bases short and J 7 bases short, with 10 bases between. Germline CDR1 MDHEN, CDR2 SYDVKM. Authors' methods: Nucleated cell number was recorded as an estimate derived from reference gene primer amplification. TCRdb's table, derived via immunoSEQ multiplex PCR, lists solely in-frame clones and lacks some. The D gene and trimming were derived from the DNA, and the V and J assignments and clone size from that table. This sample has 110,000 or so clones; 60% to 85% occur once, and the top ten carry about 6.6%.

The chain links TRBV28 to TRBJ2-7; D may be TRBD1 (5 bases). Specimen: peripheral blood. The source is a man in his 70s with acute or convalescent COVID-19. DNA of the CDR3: TGTGCCAGCAGTTTGGGGCGGCGGGAGCAGTACTTC. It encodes CASSLGRREQYF. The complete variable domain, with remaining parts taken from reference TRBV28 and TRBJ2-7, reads DVKVTQSSRYLVKRTGEKVFLECVQDMDHENMFWYRQDPGLGLRLIYFSYDVKMKEKGDIPEGYSVSREKKERFSLILESASTNQTSMYLCASSLGRREQYFGPGTRLTVT.